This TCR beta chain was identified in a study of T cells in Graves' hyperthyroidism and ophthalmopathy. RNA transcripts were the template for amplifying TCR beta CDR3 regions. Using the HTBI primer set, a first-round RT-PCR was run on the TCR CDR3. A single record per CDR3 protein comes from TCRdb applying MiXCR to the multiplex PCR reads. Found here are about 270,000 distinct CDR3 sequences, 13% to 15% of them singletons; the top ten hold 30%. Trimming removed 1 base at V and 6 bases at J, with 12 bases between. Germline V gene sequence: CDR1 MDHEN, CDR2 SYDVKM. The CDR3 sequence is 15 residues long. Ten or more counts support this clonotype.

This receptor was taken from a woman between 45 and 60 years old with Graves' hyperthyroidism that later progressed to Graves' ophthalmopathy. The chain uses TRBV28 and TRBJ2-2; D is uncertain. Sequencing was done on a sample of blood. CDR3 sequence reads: CASSLFNRQPGELFF. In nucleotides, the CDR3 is TGTGCCAGCAGTTTATTTAACCGACAACCCGGGGAGCTGTTTTTT.